Shown below are 20 T cell receptor beta chains from a single sample sequenced in a study of cytomegalovirus exposure and HLA in healthy donors. The PCR used 60 Vbeta and 13 Jbeta primers. Profiling relied on immunoSEQ multiplex PCR, and the TCRdb table lists in-frame clones only, not all of them. The sample yields approximately 140,000 clones, 65% to 80% seen once. Source material: PBMCs. The origin of the receptors is a woman aged 18-35 years in good health and CMV-seronegative.

The chain has TRBV30 and TRBJ2-3; 10 bases match TRBD2. The CDR3 contains 13 residues. After removal of 5 bases from V and 2 bases from J, the junction contained 1 base not matched to a gene. Germline CDR1 GTSNPN, CDR2 SVGIG (reference sequence). The CDR3 DNA is TGTGCCTGGGGACTAGCGGCCACAGATACGCAGTATTTT. This sequence encodes CAWGLAATDTQYF.

This clone was picked up one time. The V and J genes are TRBV30 and TRBJ1-5; D gene ambiguous. This CDR3 is built from 14 residues. From germline, CDR1 is GTSNPN and CDR2 SVGIG (reference sequence). V dropped 4 bases and J dropped 1 base, with 11 bases sitting between them. CDR3 sequence reads: CAWTEGLSNQPQHF. DNA of the CDR3: TGTGCCTGGACCGAGGGCTTAAGCAATCAGCCCCAGCATTTT.

V and J are TRBV27 and TRBJ2-7, with 10 bases aligning to TRBD2. The germline V gene encodes CDR1 MNHEY and CDR2 SMNVEV (reference sequence). This CDR3 has 16 amino acids. Trimming at V came to 6 bases and at J to 1 base, leaving 9 bases not matched to a gene. CDR3 nucleotides: TGTGCCAGCAGCCCACTCCAAGCGGGAGGGTCCTACGAGCAGTACTTC. Protein: CASSPLQAGGSYEQYF.

J is TRBJ2-3 and V is TRBV5-1; TRBD2 aligns across 10 bases. Germline-derived CDR1 and CDR2 are SGHRS and YFSETQ. CDR3 size: 16 residues. V lost 3 bases to trimming and J lost 0 bases; unmatched junction nucleotides: 4. The CDR3 loop is CASSSGLADSTDTQYF. In nucleotides, the CDR3 is TGCGCCAGCAGCTCCGGACTAGCGGACAGCACAGATACGCAGTATTTT.

The rearrangement uses TRBV5-1 and TRBJ2-2; D perhaps matches TRBD2 (6 bases). The CDR3 runs to 16 residues. CDR1 and CDR2 (germline): SGHRS, YFSETQ. Trimming stripped 2 bases from V and 1 base from J, with 12 bases between. The CDR3 sequence is CASSFSEGGNTGELFF. The CDR3 DNA follows: TGCGCCAGCAGCTTTTCAGAGGGAGGGAACACCGGGGAGCTGTTTTTT.

V usage is TRBV6-5 and J usage is TRBJ2-7; D is perhaps TRBD1 (5 bases). The germline gives CDR1 MNHEY, CDR2 SVGAGI. Trimming took 0 bases from V and 6 from J, leaving 18 bases between them. This CDR3 contains 16 residues. CDR3 in amino acids: CASSYSNSHWGSEQYF. The CDR3 region has the DNA TGTGCCAGCAGTTACTCGAATTCCCATTGGGGCTCCGAGCAGTACTTC.

This clone was picked up a small number of times. The J gene is TRBJ1-1, the V gene TRBV29-1; perhaps TRBD1 as D (5 bases). Trimming took off 6 bases at V and 5 bases at J, with 19 bases between the two ends. This CDR3 has 14 residues. In germline, CDR1 is SQVTM, CDR2 ANQGSEA. The CDR3 nucleotides are TGCAGCGTCTTAGGGCTTCTGAAGGGGACTGAAGCTTTCTTT. Translating gives CSVLGLLKGTEAFF.

This chain joins TRBV15 and TRBJ1-4; 9 bases map to TRBD1. In germline, CDR1 is LNHNV, CDR2 YYDKDF (reference sequence). Unmatched junction bases numbered 3, after V lost 4 bases and J lost 6 bases. This CDR3 is built from 14 residues. CDR3 loop: CATSNRDRDEKLFF. CDR3 DNA sequence: TGTGCCACCAGCAACCGGGACAGGGATGAAAAACTGTTTTTT.

The chain couples TRBV10-3 to TRBJ2-1; 8 nucleotides agree with TRBD1. This CDR3 comprises 13 residues. Germline V gene data show CDR1 as ENHRY and CDR2 as SYGVKD. Trimming took 4 bases from V and 5 from J; bases not matched to a gene: 1. The CDR3 DNA follows: TGTGCCATCAGTGGGACAGGGAACAATGAGCAGTTCTTC. It is translated as CAISGTGNNEQFF.

The chain combines TRBV5-1 with TRBJ2-3, with 12 nucleotides matching TRBD2. The CDR3 extends over 16 amino acids. V gave up 4 bases and J gave up 5 bases; unmatched junction bases: 8. Germline V gene sequence: CDR1 SGHRS, CDR2 YFSETQ. This CDR3 is CASSPRTSGAGDTQYF. CDR3 nucleotides: TGCGCCAGCAGCCCGCGGACTAGCGGGGCGGGAGATACGCAGTATTTT. Variable domain in full (rest from reference TRBV5-1 and TRBJ2-3): KAGVTQTPRYLIKTRGQQVTLSCSPISGHRSVSWYQQTPGQGLQFLFEYFSETQRNKGNFPGRFSGRQFSNSRSEMNVSTLELGDSALYLCASSPRTSGAGDTQYFGPGTRLTVL.

The gene calls are TRBV7-9 and TRBJ2-1; D uncertain. V was cut by 1 base and J by 0 bases, with 10 bases left in between. CDR3 length: 16 amino acids. CDR1 is SEHNR and CDR2 is FQNEAQ in the germline V gene (reference sequence). This chain's CDR3 is CASSLVFRSSYNEQFF. CDR3 sequence (DNA): TGTGCCAGCAGCTTAGTATTCCGTAGCTCCTACAATGAGCAGTTCTTC.

The chain employs TRBV6-1 and TRBJ2-5; TRBD2 might be the D (6 bases). CDR1 and CDR2 (germline): MNHNS, SASEGT. The CDR3 consists of 16 residues. Between the trimmed V and J ends, which lost 0 bases and 5 bases, there was a span of 16 bases. The CDR3 coding sequence is TGTGCCAGCAGTGAAGCGAAGCGGGCACGGGGGGAGACCCAGTACTTC. It is translated as CASSEAKRARGETQYF.

The chain has TRBV5-6 and TRBJ2-7, with 11 bases lining up with TRBD2. The germline gives CDR1 SGHDT, CDR2 YYEEEE. V lost 4 bases and J lost 6; bases outside the gene matches: 3. The CDR3 is 13 amino acids. The CDR3 bases are TGTGCCAGCAGCCTGACTAGCGGGATCGAGCAGTACTTC. It yields the protein CASSLTSGIEQYF.

V gene TRBV9 combines with J gene TRBJ2-1, with D perhaps TRBD1 (7 bases). This CDR3 comprises 16 residues. Germline loops: CDR1 SGDLS, CDR2 YYNGEE. V lost 4 bases and J 0 bases, leaving 14 bases between the germline ends. CDR3 nucleotide sequence: TGTGCCAGCAGCAGGGACTCAGGGGGCTCCTACAATGAGCAGTTCTTC. It codes for CASSRDSGGSYNEQFF.

The V and J genes are TRBV19 and TRBJ2-5, with D possibly being TRBD1 (6 bases). In germline, CDR1 is LNHDA, CDR2 SQIVND (reference sequence). The CDR3 totals 14 residues. The V end lost 6 bases, the J end lost 3 bases, and 14 bases lay between the germline ends. The CDR3 loop is CASRQGSTKETQYF. The CDR3 DNA follows: TGTGCCAGTAGACAGGGATCGACTAAAGAGACCCAGTACTTC.

The chain couples TRBV7-8 to TRBJ1-5, with no clear D. The CDR3 sequence is 12 residues long. Germline V gives CDR1 SGHVS, CDR2 FQNEAQ. V lost 11 bases to trimming and J lost 4 bases, with 12 bases between them. The CDR3 coding sequence is TGTGCCGCATCGGAGGTTAATCAGCCCCAGCATTTT. This gives the protein CAASEVNQPQHF.

The chain combines TRBV30 with TRBJ2-5, with D tentatively TRBD2 (6 bases). There are 15 residues in the CDR3. Trimming stripped 0 bases from V and 5 bases from J, with 16 bases between. Germline loops: CDR1 GTSNPN, CDR2 SVGIG (reference sequence). CDR3 in amino acids: CAWSVRIGGKETQYF. The CDR3 nucleotides are TGTGCCTGGAGTGTACGAATAGGCGGGAAGGAGACCCAGTACTTC.

V and J are TRBV7-9 and TRBJ1-1; weak D call: TRBD1 (6 bases). CDR1 and CDR2 (germline): SEHNR, FQNEAQ (reference sequence). Trimming cost V 0 bases and J 8 bases, with 10 bases left between them. There are 13 residues in the CDR3. This CDR3 reads CASSLASDSEAFF. The CDR3 DNA sequence: TGTGCCAGCAGCTTAGCATCGGACAGCGAAGCTTTCTTT.

The genes are TRBV15 and TRBJ2-4, with D maybe TRBD1 (5 bases). The CDR3 length is 18 residues. Deletions cut 3 bases from V and 8 bases from J, with 26 bases between. Per germline, CDR1 LNHNV and CDR2 YYDKDF (reference sequence). CDR3 amino acids: CATSRKLAVSGLLDIQYF. CDR3 nucleotide sequence: TGTGCCACCAGCAGGAAATTAGCCGTTTCAGGGCTCTTGGACATTCAGTACTTC.

V gene TRBV29-1 combines with J gene TRBJ1-2; 10 bases line up with TRBD1. In germline, CDR1 is SQVTM, CDR2 ANQGSEA. The CDR3 sequence is 13 residues long. Germline trimming cut 6 bases from V and 4 bases from J; bases unmatched to any gene: 5. The CDR3 region has the DNA TGCAGCGTGGGGACAGGGGTCGTCTATGGCTACACCTTC. Translated: CSVGTGVVYGYTF.